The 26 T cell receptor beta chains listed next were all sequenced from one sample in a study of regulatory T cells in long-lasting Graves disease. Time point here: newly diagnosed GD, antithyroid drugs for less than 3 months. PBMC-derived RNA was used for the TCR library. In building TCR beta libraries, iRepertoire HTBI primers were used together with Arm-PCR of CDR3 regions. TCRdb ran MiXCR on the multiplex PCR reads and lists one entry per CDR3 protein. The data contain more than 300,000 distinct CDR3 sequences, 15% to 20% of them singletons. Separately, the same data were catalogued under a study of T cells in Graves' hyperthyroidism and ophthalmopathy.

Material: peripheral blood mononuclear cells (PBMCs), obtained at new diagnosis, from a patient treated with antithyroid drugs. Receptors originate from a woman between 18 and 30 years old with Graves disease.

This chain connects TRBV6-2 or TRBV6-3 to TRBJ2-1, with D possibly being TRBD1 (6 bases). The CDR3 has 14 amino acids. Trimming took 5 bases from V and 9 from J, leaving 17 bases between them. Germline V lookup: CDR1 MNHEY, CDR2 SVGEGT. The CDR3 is CASSEATGIGEQFF. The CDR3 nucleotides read TGTGCCAGCAGTGAAGCTACAGGGATCGGTGAGCAGTTCTTC.

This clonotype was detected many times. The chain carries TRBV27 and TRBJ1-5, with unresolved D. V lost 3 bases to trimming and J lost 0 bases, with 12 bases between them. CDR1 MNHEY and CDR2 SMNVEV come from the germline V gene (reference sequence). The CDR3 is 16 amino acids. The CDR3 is CASSFGNMFSNQPQHF. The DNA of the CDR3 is TGTGCCAGCAGTTTCGGGAACATGTTTAGCAATCAGCCCCAGCATTTT.

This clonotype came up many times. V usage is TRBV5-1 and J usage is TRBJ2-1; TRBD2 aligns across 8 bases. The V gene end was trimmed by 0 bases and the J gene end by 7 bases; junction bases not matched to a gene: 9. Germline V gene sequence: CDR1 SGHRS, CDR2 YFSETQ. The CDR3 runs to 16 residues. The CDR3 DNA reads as TGCGCCAGCAGCTTGGGGCGACTAGCGAAAACAAATGAGCAGTTCTTC. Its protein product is CASSLGRLAKTNEQFF.

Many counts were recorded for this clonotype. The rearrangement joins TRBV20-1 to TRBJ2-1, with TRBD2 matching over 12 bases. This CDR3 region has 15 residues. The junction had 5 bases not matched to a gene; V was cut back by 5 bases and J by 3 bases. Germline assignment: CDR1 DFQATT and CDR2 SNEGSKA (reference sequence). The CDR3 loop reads CSAGKLAGGYNEQFF. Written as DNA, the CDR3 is TGCAGTGCTGGAAAACTAGCGGGAGGCTACAATGAGCAGTTCTTC.

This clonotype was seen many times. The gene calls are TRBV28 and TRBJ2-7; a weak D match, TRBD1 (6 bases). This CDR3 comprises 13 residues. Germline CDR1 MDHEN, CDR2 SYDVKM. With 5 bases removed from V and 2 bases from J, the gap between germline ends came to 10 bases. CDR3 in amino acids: CASSRRTAYEQYF. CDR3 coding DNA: TGTGCCAGCAGTCGAAGGACAGCCTACGAGCAGTACTTC.

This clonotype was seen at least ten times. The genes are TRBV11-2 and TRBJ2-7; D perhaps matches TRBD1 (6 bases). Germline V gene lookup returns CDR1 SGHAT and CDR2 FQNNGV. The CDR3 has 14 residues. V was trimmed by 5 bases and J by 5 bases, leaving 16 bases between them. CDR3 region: CASSEGQLWNEQYF. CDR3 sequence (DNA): TGTGCCAGCAGCGAAGGACAGCTTTGGAACGAGCAGTACTTC.

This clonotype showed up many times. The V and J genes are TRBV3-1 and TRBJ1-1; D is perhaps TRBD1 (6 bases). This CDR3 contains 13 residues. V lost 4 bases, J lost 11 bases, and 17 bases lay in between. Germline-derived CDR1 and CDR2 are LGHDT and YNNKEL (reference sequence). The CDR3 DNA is TGTGCCAGCAGCCCCTTTTTAGGACAGTCGGCTTTCTTT. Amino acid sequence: CASSPFLGQSAFF. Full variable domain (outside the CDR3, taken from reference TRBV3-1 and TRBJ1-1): DTAVSQTPKYLVTQMGNDKSIKCEQNLGHDTMYWYKQDSKKFLKIMFSYNNKELIINETVPNRFSPKSPDKAHLNLHINSLELGDSAVYFCASSPFLGQSAFFGQGTRLTVV.

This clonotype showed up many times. CDR3 sequence (DNA): TGTGCCAGCAGTGTGTTCTCCTACGAGCAGTACTTC. Amino acids: CASSVFSYEQYF. The V call is TRBV2, the J call TRBJ2-7; D is unresolved. The germline gives CDR1 SNHLY, CDR2 FYNNEI. The V end lost 4 bases, the J end lost 0 bases, and 4 bases lay between the germline ends. This CDR3 is 12 amino acids long. Full variable domain (remainder filled in from reference TRBV2 and TRBJ2-7): EPEVTQTPSHQVTQMGQEVILRCVPISNHLYFYWYRQILGQKVEFLVSFYNNEISEKSEIFDDQFSVERPDGSNFTLKIRSTKLEDSAMYFCASSVFSYEQYFGPGTRLTVT.

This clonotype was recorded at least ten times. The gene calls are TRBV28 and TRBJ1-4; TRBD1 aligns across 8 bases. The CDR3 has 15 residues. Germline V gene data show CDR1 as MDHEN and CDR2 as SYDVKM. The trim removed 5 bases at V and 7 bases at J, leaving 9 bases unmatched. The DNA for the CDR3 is TGTGCCAGCAGTGATTGGACAGGGAGGAGTGAAAAACTGTTTTTT. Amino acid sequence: CASSDWTGRSEKLFF.

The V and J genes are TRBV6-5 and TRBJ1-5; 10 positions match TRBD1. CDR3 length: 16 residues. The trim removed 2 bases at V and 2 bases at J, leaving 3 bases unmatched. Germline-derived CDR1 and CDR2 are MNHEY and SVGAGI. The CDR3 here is CASSYPTGGGNQPQHF. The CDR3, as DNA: TGTGCCAGCAGTTACCCGACAGGGGGCGGCAATCAGCCCCAGCATTTT.

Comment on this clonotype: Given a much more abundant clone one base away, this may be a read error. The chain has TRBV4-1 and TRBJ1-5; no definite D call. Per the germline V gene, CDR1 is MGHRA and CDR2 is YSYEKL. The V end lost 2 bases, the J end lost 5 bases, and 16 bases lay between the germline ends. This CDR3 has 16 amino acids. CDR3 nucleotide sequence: TGCGCCAGCAGCCAATCGGGATACCGTAGGGATCAGCCCCAGCATTTT. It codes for CASSQSGYRRDQPQHF.

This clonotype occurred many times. CDR3 in amino acids: CASSLFQVPGETQYF. As DNA, the CDR3 is TGTGCCAGCAGTTTGTTCCAGGTCCCTGGGGAGACCCAGTACTTC. The chain employs TRBV12-3 or TRBV12-4 and TRBJ2-5; no clear D. The CDR3 consists of 15 residues. The germline V and J ends were trimmed by 3 bases and 5 bases, with 16 bases remaining between them.

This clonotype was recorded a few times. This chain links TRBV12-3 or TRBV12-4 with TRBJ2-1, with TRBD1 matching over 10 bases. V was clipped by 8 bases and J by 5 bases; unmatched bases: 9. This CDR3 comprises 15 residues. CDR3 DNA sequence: TGTGCCAGCCGGGACAGGGGAGCTTGGGACAATGAGCAGTTCTTC. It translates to CASRDRGAWDNEQFF.

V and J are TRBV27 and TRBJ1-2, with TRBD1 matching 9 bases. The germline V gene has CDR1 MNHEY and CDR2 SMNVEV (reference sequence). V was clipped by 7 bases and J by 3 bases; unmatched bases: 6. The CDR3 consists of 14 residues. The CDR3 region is CASTAGQGYYGYTF. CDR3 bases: TGTGCCAGCACCGCCGGACAGGGGTACTATGGCTACACCTTC.

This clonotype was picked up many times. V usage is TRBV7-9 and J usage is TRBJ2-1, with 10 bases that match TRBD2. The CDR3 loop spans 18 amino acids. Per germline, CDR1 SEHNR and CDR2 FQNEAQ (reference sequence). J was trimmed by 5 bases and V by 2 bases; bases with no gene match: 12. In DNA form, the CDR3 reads TGTGCCAGCAGCTTATTTCCCCGGGTAGCGGGAGGTAACAATGAGCAGTTCTTC. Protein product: CASSLFPRVAGGNNEQFF. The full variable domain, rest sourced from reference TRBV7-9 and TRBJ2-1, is DTGVSQNPRHKITKRGQNVTFRCDPISEHNRLYWYRQTLGQGPEFLTYFQNEAQLEKSRLLSDRFSAERPKGSFSTLEIQRTEQGDSAMYLCASSLFPRVAGGNNEQFFGPGTRLTVL.

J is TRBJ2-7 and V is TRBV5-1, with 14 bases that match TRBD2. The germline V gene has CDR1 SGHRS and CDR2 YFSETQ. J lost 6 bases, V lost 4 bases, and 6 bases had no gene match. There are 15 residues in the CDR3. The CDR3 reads CASSSQGTSGGEQYF. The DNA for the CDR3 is TGCGCCAGCAGCAGCCAAGGGACTAGCGGGGGCGAGCAGTACTTC. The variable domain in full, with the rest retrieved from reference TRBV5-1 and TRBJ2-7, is KAGVTQTPRYLIKTRGQQVTLSCSPISGHRSVSWYQQTPGQGLQFLFEYFSETQRNKGNFPGRFSGRQFSNSRSEMNVSTLELGDSALYLCASSSQGTSGGEQYFGPGTRLTVT.

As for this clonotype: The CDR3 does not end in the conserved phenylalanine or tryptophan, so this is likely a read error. CDR3 DNA: TGTGCCACCAGCAGAGATCTATCGGGACTCAATCTAGGGGAGCAGTTCCTC. Protein sequence: CATSRDLSGLNLGEQFL. This rearrangement joins TRBV15 to TRBJ2-1; a weak D match, TRBD2 (6 bases). CDR1 and CDR2 from the germline V gene are LNHNV and YYDKDF (reference sequence). The CDR3 consists of 17 residues. The V end was cut by 0 bases, the J end by 10 bases, with 22 bases between.

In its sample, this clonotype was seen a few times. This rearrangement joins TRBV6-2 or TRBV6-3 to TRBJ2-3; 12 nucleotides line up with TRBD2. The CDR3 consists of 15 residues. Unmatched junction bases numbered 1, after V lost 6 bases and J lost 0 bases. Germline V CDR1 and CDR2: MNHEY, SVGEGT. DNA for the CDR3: TGTGCCAGCAGGACTAGCGGGGGAAGCACAGATACGCAGTATTTT. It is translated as CASRTSGGSTDTQYF.

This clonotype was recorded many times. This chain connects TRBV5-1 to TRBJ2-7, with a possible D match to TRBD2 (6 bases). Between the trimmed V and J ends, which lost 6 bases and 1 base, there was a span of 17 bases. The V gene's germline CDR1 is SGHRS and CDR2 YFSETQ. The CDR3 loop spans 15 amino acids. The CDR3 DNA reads TGCGCCAGCACCAGGGACTCGCCCCTTTCCTACGAGCAGTACTTC. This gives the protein CASTRDSPLSYEQYF.

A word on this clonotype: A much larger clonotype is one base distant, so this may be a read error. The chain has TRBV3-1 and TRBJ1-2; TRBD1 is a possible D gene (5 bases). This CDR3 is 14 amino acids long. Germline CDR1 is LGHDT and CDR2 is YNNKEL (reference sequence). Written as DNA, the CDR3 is TGTGCCAGCAGCCAAGTCAGAGGGACGGGTGGCTGCACCTTC. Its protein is CASSQVRGTGGCTF.

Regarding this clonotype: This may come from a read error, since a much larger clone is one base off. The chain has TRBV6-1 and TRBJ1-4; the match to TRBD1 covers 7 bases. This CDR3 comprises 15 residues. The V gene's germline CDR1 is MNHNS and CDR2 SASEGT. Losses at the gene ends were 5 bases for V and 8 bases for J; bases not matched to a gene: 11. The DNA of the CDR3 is TGTGCCAGCAGTCCTTGGACAGGCCGGGGGGAAAAACTGTTTTTT. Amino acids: CASSPWTGRGEKLFF.

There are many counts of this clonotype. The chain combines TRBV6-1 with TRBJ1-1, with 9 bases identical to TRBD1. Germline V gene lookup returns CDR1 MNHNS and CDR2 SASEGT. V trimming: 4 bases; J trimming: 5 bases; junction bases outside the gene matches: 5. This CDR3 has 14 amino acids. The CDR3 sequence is CASSATGGRTEAFF. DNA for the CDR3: TGTGCCAGCAGTGCGACAGGGGGTAGAACTGAAGCTTTCTTT.

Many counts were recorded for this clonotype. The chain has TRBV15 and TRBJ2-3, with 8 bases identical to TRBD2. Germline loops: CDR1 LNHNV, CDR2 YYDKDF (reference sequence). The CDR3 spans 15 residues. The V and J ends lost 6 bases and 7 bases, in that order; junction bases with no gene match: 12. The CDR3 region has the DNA TGTGCCACCAGTCTACCGGGACTAGGTGCTAATACGCAGTATTTT. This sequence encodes CATSLPGLGANTQYF.

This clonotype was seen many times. CDR3 sequence reads: CASSLTPLGEQYF. For the CDR3, the DNA is TGTGCCAGCTCGCTGACACCTTTGGGTGAGCAGTACTTC. The chain combines TRBV18 with TRBJ2-7; D is unclear. The CDR3 is 13 amino acids. V shed 6 bases and J shed 7 bases, with 16 bases lying between them. CDR1 is KGHSH and CDR2 is LQKENI in the germline V gene.

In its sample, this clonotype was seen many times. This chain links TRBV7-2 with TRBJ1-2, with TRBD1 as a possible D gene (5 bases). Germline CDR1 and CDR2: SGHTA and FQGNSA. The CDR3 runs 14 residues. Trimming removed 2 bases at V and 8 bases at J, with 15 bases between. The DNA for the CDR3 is TGTGCCAGCAGCTTACAGTCCAGGGATGGCGGCTACACCTTC. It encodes CASSLQSRDGGYTF.

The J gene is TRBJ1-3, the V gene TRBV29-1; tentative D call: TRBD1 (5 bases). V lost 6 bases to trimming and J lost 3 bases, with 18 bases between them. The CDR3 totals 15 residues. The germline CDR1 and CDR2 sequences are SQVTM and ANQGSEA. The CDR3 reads CSVDLLRVGGNTIYF. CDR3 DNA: TGCAGCGTAGACCTCCTCAGGGTCGGTGGAAACACCATATATTTT.